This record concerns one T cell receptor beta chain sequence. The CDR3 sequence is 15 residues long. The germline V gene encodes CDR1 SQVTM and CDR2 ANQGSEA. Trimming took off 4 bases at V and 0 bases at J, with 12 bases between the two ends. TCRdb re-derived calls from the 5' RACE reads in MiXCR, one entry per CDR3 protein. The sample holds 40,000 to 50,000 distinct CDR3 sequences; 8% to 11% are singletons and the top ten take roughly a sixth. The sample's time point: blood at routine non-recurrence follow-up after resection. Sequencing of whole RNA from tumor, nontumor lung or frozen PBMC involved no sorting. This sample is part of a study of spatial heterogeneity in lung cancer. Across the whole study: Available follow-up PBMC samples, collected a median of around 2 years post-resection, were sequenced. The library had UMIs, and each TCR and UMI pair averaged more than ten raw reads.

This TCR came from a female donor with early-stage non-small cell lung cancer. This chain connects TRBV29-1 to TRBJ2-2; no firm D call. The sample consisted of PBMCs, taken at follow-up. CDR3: CSVVGQVSNTGELFF. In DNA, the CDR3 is TGCAGCGTTGTCGGGCAGGTATCGAACACCGGGGAGCTGTTTTTT.